The next 9 T cell receptor beta chains were all read from a single sample in a study of shared clonotypes between healthy human individuals. This table comes from immunoSEQ multiplex PCR, and its TCRdb copy is limited to in-frame clones, with some not included. The table lists hundreds of thousands of clones, 85% to 95% of them singletons. CD45RO negativity and positive selection for CCR7 defined naive CD8 cells, a population that excluded terminally differentiated effector memory CD45RA+ cells. What was sequenced was naive CD8+ T cells sorted from blood. The receptors shown here come from a woman younger than 45 in good health.

This chain links TRBV2 with TRBJ1-2; weak D call: TRBD1 (5 bases). Per the germline V gene, CDR1 is SNHLY and CDR2 is FYNNEI. Trimming pared 8 bases from V and 0 bases from J, leaving 19 bases between. This CDR3 is built from 16 residues. For the CDR3, the DNA is TGTGCCAGCCGAGGGGTTACCGTGGAGGCTAACTATGGCTACACCTTC. Amino acid sequence: CASRGVTVEANYGYTF.

The CDR3 DNA sequence: TGTGCCAGCAGTTCCCGCGGCGGGAGGGCCTCCTACGAGCAGTACTTC. Translation: CASSSRGGRASYEQYF. The chain carries TRBV28 and TRBJ2-7; 9 bases fit TRBD2. CDR1 is MDHEN, CDR2 SYDVKM, per germline. The CDR3 length is 16 residues. V was pared by 4 bases and J by 0 bases, with 7 bases of the junction left unmatched.

The chain recombines TRBV28 with TRBJ2-1; D is unresolved. Trimming stripped 7 bases from V and 1 base from J, with 11 bases between. The germline V gene has CDR1 MDHEN and CDR2 SYDVKM. The CDR3 consists of 14 residues. The CDR3 coding sequence is TGTGCCAGCAAAGAGAGGCAATCCTACAATGAGCAGTTCTTC. This gives the protein CASKERQSYNEQFF.

The genes are TRBV11-2 and TRBJ2-1, with 9 bases fitting TRBD2. V dropped 4 bases and J dropped 2; count of bases not matched to a gene: 9. Germline CDR1 SGHAT, CDR2 FQNNGV. The CDR3 contains 17 residues. The CDR3 coding sequence is TGTGCCAGCAGCTGGACCGCGGGAGGGAGGGCCTACAATGAGCAGTTCTTC. This translates into CASSWTAGGRAYNEQFF.

V and J are TRBV28 and TRBJ2-2; TRBD2 matches 12 bases. Trimming cost V 7 bases and J 3 bases; bases outside gene matches: 12. The CDR3 loop spans 18 amino acids. CDR1 is MDHEN and CDR2 is SYDVKM in the germline V gene. DNA of the CDR3: TGTGCCAGCACCCCAGTCGGGACTAGCGGGTCCTACACCGGGGAGCTGTTTTTT. It yields the protein CASTPVGTSGSYTGELFF.

This sequence joins TRBV7-9 and TRBJ2-6; D is unresolved. Trimming removed 5 bases at V and 0 bases at J, with 17 bases between. There are 18 residues in the CDR3. Per the germline V gene, CDR1 is SEHNR and CDR2 is FQNEAQ (reference sequence). The CDR3 DNA follows: TGTGCCAGCAGCCACTCGGCCAGTTGGGGCTCTGGGGCCAACGTCCTGACTTTC. This translates into CASSHSASWGSGANVLTF.

The V call is TRBV2, the J call TRBJ1-2; 11 bases map to TRBD1. CDR1 is SNHLY and CDR2 is FYNNEI in the germline V gene. After removal of 2 bases from V and 8 bases from J, the junction contained 13 bases not matched to a gene. The CDR3 loop spans 17 amino acids. The CDR3 protein is CASSERDRGIPLQGYTF. The CDR3, as DNA: TGTGCCAGCAGTGAAAGGGACAGGGGGATACCCCTCCAGGGCTACACCTTC.

This rearrangement joins TRBV11-2 to TRBJ1-2; D perhaps matches TRBD1 (6 bases). V was clipped by 1 base and J by 7 bases, with 19 bases between them. Germline assignment: CDR1 SGHAT and CDR2 FQNNGV. The CDR3 is 16 amino acids. The CDR3 sequence: CASSLALGDRSSGYTF. The CDR3 DNA reads TGTGCCAGCAGCTTAGCCCTGGGAGACAGGTCGTCTGGCTACACCTTC.

The chain uses TRBV29-1 and TRBJ2-7; 8 bases map to TRBD1. With 7 bases clipped from V and 1 base from J, the junction kept 9 bases outside the gene matches. Germline CDR1 SQVTM, CDR2 ANQGSEA. This CDR3 comprises 14 residues. In nucleotides, the CDR3 is TGCAGCGCCCGGGACAGGCCGGAATCCTACGAGCAGTACTTC. Translation: CSARDRPESYEQYF.